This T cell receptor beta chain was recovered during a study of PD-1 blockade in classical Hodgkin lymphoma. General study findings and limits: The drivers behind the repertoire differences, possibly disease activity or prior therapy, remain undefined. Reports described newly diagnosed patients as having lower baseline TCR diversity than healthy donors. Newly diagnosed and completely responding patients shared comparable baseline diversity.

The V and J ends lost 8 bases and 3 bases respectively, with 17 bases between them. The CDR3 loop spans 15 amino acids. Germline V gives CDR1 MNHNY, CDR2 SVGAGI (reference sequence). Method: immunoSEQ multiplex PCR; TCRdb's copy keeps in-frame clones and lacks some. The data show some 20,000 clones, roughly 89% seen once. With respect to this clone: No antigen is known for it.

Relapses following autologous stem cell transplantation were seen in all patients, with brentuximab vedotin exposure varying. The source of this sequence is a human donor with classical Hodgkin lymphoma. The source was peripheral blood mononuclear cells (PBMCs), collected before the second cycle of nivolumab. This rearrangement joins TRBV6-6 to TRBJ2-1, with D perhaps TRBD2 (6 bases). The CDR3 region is CASCWGIAVYNEQFF. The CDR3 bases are TGTGCCAGCTGCTGGGGAATAGCGGTCTACAATGAGCAGTTCTTC.